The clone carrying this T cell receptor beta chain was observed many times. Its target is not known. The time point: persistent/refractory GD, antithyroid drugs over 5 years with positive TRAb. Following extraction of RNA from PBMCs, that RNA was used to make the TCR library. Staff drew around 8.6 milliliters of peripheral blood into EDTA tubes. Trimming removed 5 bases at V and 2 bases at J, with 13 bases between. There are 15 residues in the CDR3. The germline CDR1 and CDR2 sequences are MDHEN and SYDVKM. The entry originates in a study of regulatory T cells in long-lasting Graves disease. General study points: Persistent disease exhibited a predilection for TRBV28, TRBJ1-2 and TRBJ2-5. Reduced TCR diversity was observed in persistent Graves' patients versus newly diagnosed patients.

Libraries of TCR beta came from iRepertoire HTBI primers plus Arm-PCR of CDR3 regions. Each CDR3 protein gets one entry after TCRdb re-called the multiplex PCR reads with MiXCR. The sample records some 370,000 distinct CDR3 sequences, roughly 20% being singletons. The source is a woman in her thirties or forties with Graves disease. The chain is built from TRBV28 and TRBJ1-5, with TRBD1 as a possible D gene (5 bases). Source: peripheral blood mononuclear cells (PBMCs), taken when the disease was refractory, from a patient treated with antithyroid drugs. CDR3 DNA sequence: TGTGCCAGCAGTCCCGGAGGGGTCGGCAATCAGCCCCAGCATTTT. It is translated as CASSPGGVGNQPQHF.